This TCR beta chain was sequenced for a study of T cell repertoires in cytomegalovirus infection. This clonotype was observed a handful of times. TCRdb processed the reads anew with MiXCR; each CDR3 protein has one entry. Here the sample spans 350,000 to 450,000 distinct CDR3 sequences, 15% to 20% being singletons. The CDR3 has 14 amino acids. J gave up 6 bases and V 4 bases, and 8 bases lay outside the gene matches. The V gene's germline CDR1 is SGHDN and CDR2 FVKESK. This TCR came from a human donor in good health (CMV status not recorded). Some clones in this sample may be carry-over from other donors' samples. The sequencing sample was made of PBMCs. The rearrangement joins TRBV14 to TRBJ1-2; TRBD1 matches at 7 bases. CDR3 nucleotide sequence: TGTGCCAGCAGCCCACCGACAGGGATGAATGGCTACACCTTC. Residues: CASSPPTGMNGYTF.